One sample yielded the 22 T cell receptor beta chains listed below, sequenced in a study of memory B cells and T cells in multiple sclerosis. Measured with immunoSEQ multiplex PCR; TCRdb has only the in-frame clones, and not every one. The data show about 14,000 clones, about 70% seen once. Sequenced input: memory (CD45RO+) CD4+ T cells from blood. The receptors come from a human donor with multiple sclerosis.

A few counts support this clone. The chain recombines TRBV6-6 with TRBJ2-7; D is undetermined. Germline V gives CDR1 MNHNY, CDR2 SVGAGI (reference sequence). CDR3 size: 13 residues. V was pared by 10 bases and J by 2 bases, with 15 bases between. The CDR3 protein is CATQAFGTYEQYF. Here the CDR3 DNA reads TGTGCCACCCAGGCGTTTGGTACCTACGAGCAGTACTTC.

The rearrangement links TRBV2 to TRBJ1-5, with 11 bases aligning to TRBD1. Trimming cost V 7 bases and J 4 bases; bases outside gene matches: 3. This CDR3 spans 14 amino acids. From germline, CDR1 is SNHLY and CDR2 FYNNEI. DNA of the CDR3: TGTGCCAGCAATCGGGACAGGGGGAATCAGCCCCAGCATTTT. This translates into CASNRDRGNQPQHF.

The CDR3 loop reads CATSRDLSRAYGYTF. The CDR3 DNA sequence: TGTGCCACCAGCAGAGATCTGAGTCGAGCCTATGGCTACACCTTC. The genes are TRBV15 and TRBJ1-2; D is ambiguous. There are 15 residues in the CDR3. Germline V gene sequence: CDR1 LNHNV, CDR2 YYDKDF (reference sequence). V gave up 0 bases and J gave up 4 bases, with 12 bases separating them.

The rearrangement uses TRBV5-6 and TRBJ2-3; 7 bases align to TRBD2. J lost 4 bases, V lost 1 base, and 9 bases had no gene match. CDR3 length: 16 amino acids. Germline assignment: CDR1 SGHDT and CDR2 YYEEEE. CDR3 nucleotides: TGTGCCAGCAGCTTGTCGCGACTAGCAGTCTCAGATACGCAGTATTTT. This gives the protein CASSLSRLAVSDTQYF. The variable domain in full, with the rest retrieved from reference TRBV5-6 and TRBJ2-3, is DAGVTQSPTHLIKTRGQQVTLRCSPKSGHDTVSWYQQALGQGPQFIFQYYEEEERQRGNFPDRFSGHQFPNYSSELNVNALLLGDSALYLCASSLSRLAVSDTQYFGPGTRLTVL.

The chain combines TRBV14 with TRBJ1-1; the match to TRBD1 covers 9 bases. Germline V gene lookup returns CDR1 SGHDN and CDR2 FVKESK. With V trimmed by 4 bases and J by 7 bases, 7 bases remained unmatched. The CDR3 extends over 14 amino acids. This CDR3 is CASSPGTGQVEAFF. The CDR3 coding sequence is TGTGCCAGCAGCCCCGGGACAGGGCAGGTTGAAGCTTTCTTT.

The gene calls are TRBV6-6 and TRBJ2-3, with TRBD1 matching over 7 bases. J was trimmed by 4 bases and V by 6 bases; bases with no gene match: 1. Germline V gene data show CDR1 as MNHNY and CDR2 as SVGAGI (reference sequence). The CDR3 is made up of 12 amino acids. CDR3 sequence reads: CASSDRADTQYF. CDR3 sequence (DNA): TGTGCCAGCAGCGACAGGGCAGATACGCAGTATTTT.

This chain uses TRBV29-1 with TRBJ1-2, with D possibly matching TRBD1 (6 bases). The V gene lost 0 bases and the J gene lost 7 bases, with 12 bases spanning the gap. CDR1 is SQVTM, CDR2 ANQGSEA, per germline. CDR3 length equals 13 residues. CDR3 sequence: CSVEERTGSGYTF. CDR3 DNA sequence: TGCAGCGTTGAAGAACGTACAGGGTCTGGCTACACCTTC.

J is TRBJ1-1 and V is TRBV2; a weak D match, TRBD1 (6 bases). Germline V gives CDR1 SNHLY, CDR2 FYNNEI. This CDR3 is 13 amino acids long. Trimming removed 6 bases from V and 2 bases from J, with 10 bases in between. CDR3 residues: CASRAGTNTEAFF. The CDR3 DNA follows: TGTGCCAGCAGAGCCGGGACAAACACTGAAGCTTTCTTT.

The chain uses TRBV5-1 and TRBJ2-5; possible D gene TRBD1, 5 bases. Germline CDR1 SGHRS, CDR2 YFSETQ. There are 15 residues in the CDR3. V was trimmed by 6 bases and J by 1 base, leaving 16 bases between them. Written as DNA, the CDR3 is TGCGCCAGCACCTCAGGGTGGCTAAGCCAAGAGACCCAGTACTTC. It encodes CASTSGWLSQETQYF.

The CDR3 region is CSVGVGGGYEQYF. As DNA, the CDR3 is TGCAGCGTTGGGGTTGGGGGAGGATACGAGCAGTACTTC. V is TRBV29-1 and J is TRBJ2-7, with D possibly matching TRBD2 (6 bases). CDR1 is SQVTM and CDR2 is ANQGSEA in the germline V gene. Trimming took 4 bases from V and 4 from J, leaving 14 bases between them. The CDR3 consists of 13 residues.

The chain is built from TRBV5-1 and TRBJ2-1; TRBD2 agrees at 10 bases. The trim removed 4 bases at V and 5 bases at J, leaving 6 bases unmatched. Per germline, CDR1 SGHRS and CDR2 YFSETQ. This CDR3 region has 15 residues. CDR3 sequence reads: CASSQRTSGHNEQFF. In nucleotides, the CDR3 is TGCGCCAGCAGCCAAAGGACTAGCGGCCACAATGAGCAGTTCTTC.

The table lists this clone with a count of one. The chain is built from TRBV19 and TRBJ2-6; TRBD1 matches 7 bases. Looked up from germline, CDR1 is LNHDA and CDR2 is SQIVND (reference sequence). This CDR3 region has 15 residues. Trimming cost V 5 bases and J 2 bases; bases outside gene matches: 3. The CDR3 sequence is CASSVRGPGANVLTF. DNA for the CDR3: TGTGCCAGTAGTGTGAGGGGGCCTGGGGCCAACGTCCTGACTTTC.

The rearrangement joins TRBV29-1 to TRBJ1-4; D not resolved. Germline CDR1 SQVTM, CDR2 ANQGSEA. The V and J ends lost 4 bases and 8 bases respectively, with 14 bases between them. The CDR3 extends over 13 amino acids. CDR3 residues: CSVGESITEKLFF. In DNA, the CDR3 is TGCAGCGTTGGGGAGTCGATCACGGAAAAACTGTTTTTT.

The rearrangement uses TRBV2 and TRBJ2-5; D unresolved. Germline V lookup: CDR1 SNHLY, CDR2 FYNNEI. V dropped 8 bases and J dropped 4 bases, with 8 bases sitting between them. The CDR3 has 11 residues. The CDR3: CASSTRETQYF. In nucleotides, the CDR3 is TGTGCCAGCTCTACTCGAGAGACCCAGTACTTC.

The count of this clone is one. This chain links TRBV30 with TRBJ2-1; 7 nucleotides match TRBD2. The V and J ends lost 3 bases and 5 bases, in that order; junction bases with no gene match: 1. CDR3 length equals 12 residues. CDR1 and CDR2 from the germline V gene are GTSNPN and SVGIG (reference sequence). CDR3 loop: CAWSRGDNEQFF. DNA of the CDR3: TGTGCCTGGAGCCGGGGGGACAATGAGCAGTTCTTC.

The chain recombines TRBV28 with TRBJ2-7; a weak D match, TRBD2 (5 bases). The V gene's germline CDR1 is MDHEN and CDR2 SYDVKM. The CDR3 sequence is 15 residues long. The ends were cut back, 2 bases at V and 1 base at J, with 12 bases in the middle. The CDR3 DNA sequence: TGTGCCAGCAGTTTAAAGGGAGCCCCTTCCTACGAGCAGTACTTC. Its translation: CASSLKGAPSYEQYF.

CDR3 nucleotide sequence: TGTGCCAGCAGCTTAGGAACTAGCGGGACCACAGATACGCAGTATTTT. Translation: CASSLGTSGTTDTQYF. The chain has TRBV13 and TRBJ2-3, with 10 nucleotides matching TRBD2. V gave up 0 bases and J gave up 2 bases; unmatched junction bases: 2. Germline-derived CDR1 and CDR2 are PRHDT and FYEKMQ (reference sequence). The CDR3 sequence is 16 residues long.

The rearrangement uses TRBV19 and TRBJ2-3; 11 positions match TRBD2. With V trimmed by 4 bases and J by 3 bases, 3 bases remained unmatched. This CDR3 contains 15 residues. CDR1 is LNHDA and CDR2 is SQIVND in the germline V gene (reference sequence). CDR3 coding DNA: TGTGCCAGTAGTACATTAGCGGGGGGGACAGATACGCAGTATTTT. Its translation: CASSTLAGGTDTQYF. The full variable domain, completed using reference TRBV19 and TRBJ2-3, is DGGITQSPKYLFRKEGQNVTLSCEQNLNHDAMYWYRQDPGQGLRLIYYSQIVNDFQKGDIAEGYSVSREKKESFPLTVTSAQKNPTAFYLCASSTLAGGTDTQYFGPGTRLTVL.

This chain uses TRBV19 with TRBJ2-3; 7 bases align to TRBD2. The CDR3 runs 15 residues. With V trimmed by 0 bases and J by 8 bases, 8 bases remained unmatched. Germline CDR1 and CDR2: LNHDA and SQIVND (reference sequence). The CDR3 DNA reads TGTGCCAGTAGTATAGATGGGACTACCATTGGTACGCAGTATTTT. Amino acid sequence: CASSIDGTTIGTQYF.

This clone appeared a few times. The J gene is TRBJ2-1, the V gene TRBV28, with a possible D match to TRBD2 (5 bases). Germline CDR1 and CDR2: MDHEN and SYDVKM. This CDR3 has 14 residues. V was pared by 7 bases and J by 6 bases, with 16 bases between. In DNA, the CDR3 is TGTGCCAGCACTCGGGATCAAGCGTCCAATGAGCAGTTCTTC. Translation gives CASTRDQASNEQFF.

The genes are TRBV5-5 and TRBJ2-7, with TRBD1 identical over 9 bases. This CDR3 is 14 amino acids long. The J segment lost 4 bases and the V segment lost 6 bases, leaving 8 bases of the junction unmatched. The germline V gene encodes CDR1 SGHKS and CDR2 YYEKEE (reference sequence). The CDR3 loop reads CASTGQGSSYEQYF. CDR3 DNA: TGTGCCAGCACCGGACAGGGGTCTTCTTACGAGCAGTACTTC.

This clone was seen only a few times. The V gene is TRBV6-1, the J gene TRBJ1-1; weak D call: TRBD1 (6 bases). V lost 6 bases and J lost 4, with 15 bases in between. CDR3 size: 14 residues. Germline CDR1 MNHNS, CDR2 SASEGT. The CDR3 region is CASRQVTGSTEAFF. The CDR3 DNA sequence: TGTGCCAGCAGACAAGTCACAGGGAGCACTGAAGCTTTCTTT.